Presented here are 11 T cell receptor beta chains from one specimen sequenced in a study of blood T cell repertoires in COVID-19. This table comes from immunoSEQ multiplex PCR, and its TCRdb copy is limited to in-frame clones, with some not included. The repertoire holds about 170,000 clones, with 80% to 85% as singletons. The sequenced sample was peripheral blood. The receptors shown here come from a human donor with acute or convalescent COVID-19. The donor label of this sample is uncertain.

For the CDR3, the DNA is TGTGCCAGTAGTGGCCGTACAACCGCACAAGAGACCCAGTACTTC. It specifies CASSGRTTAQETQYF. This chain links TRBV19 with TRBJ2-5; D is unresolved. The V gene's germline CDR1 is LNHDA and CDR2 SQIVND (reference sequence). V lost 5 bases and J lost 2, with 15 bases in between. This CDR3 has 15 residues.

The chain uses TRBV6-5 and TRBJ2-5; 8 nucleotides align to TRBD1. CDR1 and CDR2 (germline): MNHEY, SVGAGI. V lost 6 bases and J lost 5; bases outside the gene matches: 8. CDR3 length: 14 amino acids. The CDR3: CASRVTGVGETQYF. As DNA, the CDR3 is TGTGCCAGCAGGGTGACAGGGGTCGGGGAGACCCAGTACTTC.

For the CDR3, the DNA is TGTGCCAGCAGCTCGGACAGGGGAAGCAATCAGCCCCAGCATTTT. It encodes CASSSDRGSNQPQHF. The rearrangement joins TRBV7-9 to TRBJ1-5; TRBD1 agrees at 9 bases. J gave up 1 base and V 4 bases, and 2 bases lay outside the gene matches. The CDR3 covers 15 residues. The germline V gene has CDR1 SEHNR and CDR2 FQNEAQ (reference sequence).

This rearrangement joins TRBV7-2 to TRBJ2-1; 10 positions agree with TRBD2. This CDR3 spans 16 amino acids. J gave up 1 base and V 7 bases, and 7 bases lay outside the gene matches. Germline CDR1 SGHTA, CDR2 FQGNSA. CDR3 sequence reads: CASTRTSGGSYNEQFF. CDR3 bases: TGTGCCAGCACCCGGACTAGCGGCGGGTCCTACAATGAGCAGTTCTTC.

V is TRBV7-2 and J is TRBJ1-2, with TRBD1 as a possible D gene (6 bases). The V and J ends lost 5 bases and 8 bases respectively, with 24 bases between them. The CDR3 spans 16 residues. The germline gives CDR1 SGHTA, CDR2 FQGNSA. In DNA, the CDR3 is TGTGCCAGCAGCCCCAGCCACACACAGGGAGGGGACGGCTACACCTTC. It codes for CASSPSHTQGGDGYTF. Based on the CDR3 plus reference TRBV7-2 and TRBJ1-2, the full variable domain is GAGVSQSPSNKVTEKGKDVELRCDPISGHTALYWYRQSLGQGLEFLIYFQGNSAPDKSGLPSDRFSAERTGGSVSTLTIQRTQQEDSAVYLCASSPSHTQGGDGYTFGSGTRLTVV.

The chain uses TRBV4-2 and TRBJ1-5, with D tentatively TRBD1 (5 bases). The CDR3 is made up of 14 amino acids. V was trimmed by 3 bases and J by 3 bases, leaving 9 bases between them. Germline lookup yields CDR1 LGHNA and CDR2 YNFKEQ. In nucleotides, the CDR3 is TGTGCCAGCAGCCACCCAGGGCCCAATCAGCCCCAGCATTTT. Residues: CASSHPGPNQPQHF.

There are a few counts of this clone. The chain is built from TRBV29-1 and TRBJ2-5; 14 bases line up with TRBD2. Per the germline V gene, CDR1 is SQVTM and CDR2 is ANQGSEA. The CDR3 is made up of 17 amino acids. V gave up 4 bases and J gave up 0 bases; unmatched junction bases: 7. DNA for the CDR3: TGCAGCGTTGCGGTTGGACTAGCGGGGGGCTACCAAGAGACCCAGTACTTC. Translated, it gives CSVAVGLAGGYQETQYF.

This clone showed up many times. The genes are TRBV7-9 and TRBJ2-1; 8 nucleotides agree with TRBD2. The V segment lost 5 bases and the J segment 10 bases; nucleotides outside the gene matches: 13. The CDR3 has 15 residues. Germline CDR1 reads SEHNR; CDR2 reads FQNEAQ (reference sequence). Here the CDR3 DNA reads TGTGCCAGCAGCCCCCGGGGGGGTTTGGGCAGCGAGCAGTTCTTC. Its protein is CASSPRGGLGSEQFF.

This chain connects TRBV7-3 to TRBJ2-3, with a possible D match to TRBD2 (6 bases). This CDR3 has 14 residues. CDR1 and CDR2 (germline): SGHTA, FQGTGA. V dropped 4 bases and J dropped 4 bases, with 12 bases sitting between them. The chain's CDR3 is CASSSGLTADTQYF. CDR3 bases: TGTGCCAGCAGCTCCGGACTAACCGCAGATACGCAGTATTTT. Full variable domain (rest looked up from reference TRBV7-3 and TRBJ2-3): GAGVSQTPSNKVTEKGKYVELRCDPISGHTALYWYRQSLGQGPEFLIYFQGTGAADDSGLPNDRFFAVRPEGSVSTLKIQRTERGDSAVYLCASSSGLTADTQYFGPGTRLTVL.

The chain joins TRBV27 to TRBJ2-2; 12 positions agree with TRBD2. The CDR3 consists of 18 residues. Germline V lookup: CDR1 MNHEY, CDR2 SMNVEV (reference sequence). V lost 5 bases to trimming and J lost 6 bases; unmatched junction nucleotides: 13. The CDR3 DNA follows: TGTGCCAGCAGTCTCCGTCCTAGCGGGAGGGCCTCGGCCGGGGAGCTGTTTTTT. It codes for CASSLRPSGRASAGELFF.

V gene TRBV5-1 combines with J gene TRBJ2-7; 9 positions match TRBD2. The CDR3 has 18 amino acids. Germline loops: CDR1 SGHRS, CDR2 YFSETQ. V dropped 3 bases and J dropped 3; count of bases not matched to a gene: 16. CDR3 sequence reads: CASSSSPSSSGGIYEQYF. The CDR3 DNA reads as TGCGCCAGCAGCTCCAGCCCTTCGAGTAGCGGGGGTATCTACGAGCAGTACTTC.